The 5 T cell receptor beta chains below were found in one sample sequenced in a study of vaccination effects on CD4 cells after COVID-19. Antigen-specific CD4+ T cells were expanded (with viral peptide pools) by the ViraFEST assay ahead of sequencing. The authors isolated CD4+ T cells after around nine days of culture. Vaccinated recipients, who were negative for nucleocapsid antibodies, had no history of SARS-CoV-2 infection. The method was immunoSEQ multiplex PCR; TCRdb's version includes in-frame clones alone and lacks a portion of them. The data hold tens of thousands of clones, with about 65% observed a single time. Their antigens are not known. The sample here was CD4+ T cells from PBMCs cultured with HCoV-OC43 spike peptides, taken before COVID-19 vaccination. Indicated subset: HCoV-OC43 spike overlapping peptide pool stimulation. These receptor sequences come from a human donor who received a COVID-19 vaccine.

This clone was observed a few times. The rearrangement uses TRBV6-2 or TRBV6-3 and TRBJ2-5; tentative D call: TRBD2 (5 bases). The CDR3 sequence is 15 residues long. V was cut by 1 base and J by 5 bases, with 14 bases left in between. The germline V gene encodes CDR1 MNHEY and CDR2 SVGEGT. As DNA, the CDR3 is TGTGCCAGCAGTTACTGGGCGGGCCGGAGTGAGACCCAGTACTTC. Translation: CASSYWAGRSETQYF.

CDR3 bases: TGTGCCAGCAGCTACGCCGGGACAGGGAATGAGCAGTTCTTC. It translates to CASSYAGTGNEQFF. The chain joins TRBV2 to TRBJ2-1, with TRBD1 identical over 9 bases. CDR1 and CDR2 from the germline V gene are SNHLY and FYNNEI. Trimming at V came to 6 bases and at J to 7 bases, leaving 7 bases not matched to a gene. This CDR3 region has 14 residues.

V and J are TRBV20-1 and TRBJ1-2; a weak D match, TRBD1 (5 bases). CDR1 and CDR2 (germline): DFQATT, SNEGSKA (reference sequence). The CDR3 has 11 amino acids. Trimming cost V 6 bases and J 8 bases, with 13 bases left between them. CDR3 sequence: CSASRGDGYTF. CDR3 DNA: TGCAGTGCCTCGCGGGGGGACGGCTACACCTTC.

The CDR3 sequence is CASSIGQGDSPLHF. The CDR3 coding sequence is TGTGCCAGTAGTATAGGACAGGGCGATTCACCCCTCCACTTT. The chain employs TRBV19 and TRBJ1-6, with 7 positions matching TRBD1. The V segment lost 1 base and the J segment 8 bases; nucleotides outside the gene matches: 2. Germline CDR1 and CDR2: LNHDA and SQIVND (reference sequence). CDR3 size: 14 residues.

This chain uses TRBV6-5 with TRBJ2-5, with a weak D call TRBD2 (5 bases). With 8 bases removed from V and 5 bases from J, the gap between germline ends came to 18 bases. The CDR3 is 14 residues long. Germline V lookup: CDR1 MNHEY, CDR2 SVGAGI. The CDR3 sequence: CASYLFGRGETQYF. The CDR3 coding sequence is TGTGCCAGCTATCTTTTTGGCAGAGGGGAGACCCAGTACTTC.